One and the same sample provided the 28 T cell receptor beta chains below, sequenced in a study of vaccination and CD4 T cells after COVID-19. Time point specified: late sampling 161 to 241 days after vaccination in three convalescent patients. Indicated treatment: approximately 9-day PBMC culture with coronavirus spike peptide pools or control peptides (ViraFEST assay). No antigen is known for these receptors. Oncomine TCR Beta short-read sequencing was applied to DNA from cultured CD4+ T cells. TCRdb passed the PCR reads through MiXCR, listing each CDR3 protein once. The sample holds approximately 23,000 distinct CDR3 sequences, 30% to 40% seen once. The specimen was CD4+ T cells from blood, cultured in vitro, collected about 7 months after SARS-CoV-2 vaccination. The receptors come from a human donor who had recovered from COVID-19.

This chain joins TRBV11-3 and TRBJ2-7; TRBD1 matches 8 bases. Germline lookup yields CDR1 SGHNT and CDR2 YENEEA. CDR3 length equals 13 residues. The J segment lost 3 bases and the V segment lost 6 bases, leaving 4 bases of the junction unmatched. DNA for the CDR3: TGTGCCAGCAGACCCGGACAGGGCTACGAGCAGTACTTC. Protein product: CASRPGQGYEQYF.

This clonotype appeared a few times. The genes are TRBV6-5 and TRBJ1-1, with D tentatively TRBD1 (6 bases). With 2 bases removed from V and 2 bases from J, the gap between germline ends came to 18 bases. The germline gives CDR1 MNHEY, CDR2 SVGAGI. This CDR3 region has 17 residues. The CDR3 sequence is CASSYQPPGHLNTEAFF. CDR3 bases: TGTGCCAGCAGTTACCAACCCCCGGGACACTTAAACACTGAAGCTTTCTTT.

The CDR3 DNA reads as TGTGCCAGCAGCCACGCTAGCGGGAGTTTCTTCTTC. Protein sequence: CASSHASGSFFF. The chain combines TRBV6-2 or TRBV6-3 with TRBJ2-1; 10 bases line up with TRBD2. The germline gives CDR1 MNHEY, CDR2 SVGEGT. The V and J ends lost 6 bases and 16 bases, in that order; junction bases with no gene match: 9. The CDR3 sequence is 12 residues long.

This rearrangement joins TRBV6-5 to TRBJ2-3; 8 positions match TRBD2. CDR1 is MNHEY, CDR2 SVGAGI, per germline. Unmatched junction bases numbered 1, after V lost 2 bases and J lost 3 bases. The CDR3 length is 14 residues. CDR3 sequence: CASSYRGGTDTQYF. The CDR3 nucleotides are TGTGCCAGCAGTTACCGGGGGGGAACAGATACGCAGTATTTT.

This clonotype was picked up a small number of times. J is TRBJ2-5 and V is TRBV7-6, with 10 positions matching TRBD2. J was trimmed by 5 bases and V by 1 base; bases with no gene match: 7. From germline, CDR1 is SGHVS and CDR2 FNYEAQ. This CDR3 region has 16 residues. Here the CDR3 reads CASSLERTSGGETQYF. The CDR3 nucleotides are TGTGCCAGCAGCTTAGAAAGGACTAGCGGTGGCGAGACCCAGTACTTC.

This clonotype was counted only a few times. The gene calls are TRBV20-1 and TRBJ2-7, with D tentatively TRBD1 (5 bases). The germline gives CDR1 DFQATT, CDR2 SNEGSKA (reference sequence). V shed 0 bases and J shed 1 base, with 13 bases lying between them. The CDR3 runs 15 residues. The CDR3 region has the DNA TGCAGTGCTAGAGATCTGCTCTCAGGGTCCTACGAGCAGTACTTC. Translating it yields CSARDLLSGSYEQYF.

The rearrangement uses TRBV6-1 and TRBJ2-7; the D call may be TRBD1 or TRBD2 (5 bases each). The CDR3 sequence is 16 residues long. The germline V and J ends were trimmed by 6 bases and 0 bases, with 18 bases remaining between them. CDR1 is MNHNS, CDR2 SASEGT, per germline. The CDR3 region is CASSAWGPPISYEQYF. DNA for the CDR3: TGTGCCAGCAGCGCTTGGGGACCGCCAATCTCCTACGAGCAGTACTTC.

This chain uses TRBV7-6 with TRBJ2-7; D possibly matches TRBD1 or TRBD2 (6 bases each). Trimming removed 1 base from V and 7 bases from J, with 14 bases in between. The CDR3 sequence is 14 residues long. Germline CDR1 is SGHVS and CDR2 is FNYEAQ. CDR3 sequence (DNA): TGTGCCAGCAGCTTAGGTGGAGGGGGGTCGGAGCAGTACTTC. This codes for CASSLGGGGSEQYF.

The J gene is TRBJ2-7, the V gene TRBV11-2, with D possibly being TRBD2 (5 bases). V lost 10 bases and J lost 6, with 13 bases in between. The CDR3 is made up of 11 amino acids. Germline loops: CDR1 SGHAT, CDR2 FQNNGV. Here the CDR3 DNA reads TGTGCCACCTCCGCAGGAGGCGAGCAGTACTTC. The encoded protein is CATSAGGEQYF.

The DNA of the CDR3 is TGTGCCACCCGAAGGGACTGGAGCTCCTATAATTCACCCCTCCACTTT. It encodes CATRRDWSSYNSPLHF. The chain recombines TRBV5-5 with TRBJ1-6; D might be TRBD1 (5 bases). The germline V gene encodes CDR1 SGHKS and CDR2 YYEKEE (reference sequence). This CDR3 has 16 residues. V lost 9 bases, J lost 0 bases, and 16 bases lay in between. Filled out from reference TRBV5-5 and TRBJ1-6, the complete variable domain reads DAGVTQSPTHLIKTRGQQVTLRCSPISGHKSVSWYQQVLGQGPQFIFQYYEKEERGRGNFPDRFSARQFPNYSSELNVNALLLGDSALYLCATRRDWSSYNSPLHFGNGTRLTVT.

This clonotype was found many times. The chain carries TRBV20-1 and TRBJ1-5; the D gene is possibly TRBD1 (6 bases). CDR3 length: 14 amino acids. V gave up 3 bases and J gave up 9 bases, with 18 bases separating them. The germline CDR1 and CDR2 sequences are DFQATT and SNEGSKA (reference sequence). CDR3 sequence: CSARDSRRLTPQHF. The DNA of the CDR3 is TGCAGTGCTAGGGACAGCAGGAGATTGACGCCCCAGCATTTT.

V usage is TRBV14 and J usage is TRBJ2-7; 7 bases line up with TRBD1. This CDR3 contains 11 residues. Germline V lookup: CDR1 SGHDN, CDR2 FVKESK. The CDR3 sequence: CVQGVGYEQYF. The CDR3, as DNA: TGTGTGCAGGGGGTCGGCTACGAGCAGTACTTC. The complete variable domain, with remaining parts taken from reference TRBV14 and TRBJ2-7, reads EAGVTQFPSHSVIEKGQTVTLRCDPISGHDNLYWYRRVMGKEIKFLLHFVKESKQDESGMPNNRFLAERTGGTYSTLKVQPAELEDSGVYFCVQGVGYEQYFGPGTRLTVT.

CDR3 sequence reads: CSARDGGAGDTQYF. CDR3 bases: TGCAGTGCTAGAGATGGGGGGGCGGGAGATACGCAGTATTTT. J is TRBJ2-3 and V is TRBV20-1; D may be TRBD2 (7 bases). This CDR3 spans 14 amino acids. Germline CDR1 is DFQATT and CDR2 is SNEGSKA (reference sequence). V lost 0 bases, J lost 5 bases, and 12 bases lay in between.

CDR3 loop: CASSYGVGQPQHF. DNA of the CDR3: TGCGCCAGCAGCTATGGGGTTGGGCAGCCCCAGCATTTT. The chain combines TRBV23-1 with TRBJ1-5; no firm D call. TRBV23-1 is placed among ORFs of uncertain function. The CDR3 totals 13 residues. Trimming cost V 6 bases and J 7 bases, with 13 bases left between them.

The chain uses TRBV27 and TRBJ1-5; possibly TRBD1 for D (5 bases). The CDR3 extends over 19 amino acids. Deletions cut 7 bases from V and 6 bases from J, with 31 bases between. CDR1 and CDR2 (germline): MNHEY, SMNVEV (reference sequence). CDR3 protein: CASTTREKIPTSRAQPQHF. In DNA form, the CDR3 reads TGTGCCAGCACGACCCGCGAAAAAATCCCCACGTCCAGGGCTCAGCCCCAGCATTTT.

This clonotype was seen more than once but under ten times. The CDR3 reads CASSLGEGEAFF. Written as DNA, the CDR3 is TGTGCCAGCAGCTTAGGGGAGGGTGAAGCTTTCTTT. The chain carries TRBV7-8 and TRBJ1-1; D remains ambiguous. Trimming left V 1 base short and J 7 bases short, with 7 bases between. The CDR3 has 12 residues. CDR1 and CDR2 (germline): SGHVS, FQNEAQ. Full variable domain (missing parts from reference TRBV7-8 and TRBJ1-1): GAGVSQSPRYKVAKRGQDVALRCDPISGHVSLFWYQQALGQGPEFLTYFQNEAQLDKSGLPSDRFFAERPEGSVSTLKIQRTQQEDSAVYLCASSLGEGEAFFGQGTRLTVV.

This rearrangement joins TRBV7-6 to TRBJ2-1; 13 bases agree with TRBD2. Germline V gives CDR1 SGHVS, CDR2 FNYEAQ. The CDR3 sequence is 16 residues long. With 5 bases clipped from V and 3 bases from J, the junction kept 4 bases outside the gene matches. The CDR3 nucleotides read TGTGCCAGCAGCCCGCGACTAGCGGGGGGCTACAATGAGCAGTTCTTC. Translating it yields CASSPRLAGGYNEQFF.

This clonotype has only a few counts. The rearrangement joins TRBV6-1 to TRBJ2-5, with D tentatively TRBD1 (6 bases). Germline V gene data show CDR1 as MNHNS and CDR2 as SASEGT. This CDR3 is built from 15 residues. V was shortened by 6 bases and J by 1 base, with 15 bases between the two germline ends. Here the CDR3 DNA reads TGTGCCAGCAGCGTACAGGGTTTCCCCCAAGAGACCCAGTACTTC. It yields the protein CASSVQGFPQETQYF.

This clonotype came up a few times. This chain connects TRBV20-1 to TRBJ1-2; a possible D gene is TRBD1 (5 bases). Deletions cut 3 bases from V and 7 bases from J, with 24 bases between. Germline V gene sequence: CDR1 DFQATT, CDR2 SNEGSKA (reference sequence). The length of the CDR3 is 16 residues. Written as DNA, the CDR3 is TGCAGTGCTAGCGGTTTTTGGCAGGCCGGGGGAGTTGGCTACACCTTC. Amino acid sequence: CSASGFWQAGGVGYTF.

The chain has TRBV10-3 and TRBJ2-7; 9 bases agree with TRBD1. From germline, CDR1 is ENHRY and CDR2 SYGVKD. Trimming removed 10 bases from V and 7 bases from J; junction bases left unmatched: 11. This CDR3 comprises 13 residues. This chain's CDR3 is CAKSWDRVGEQYF. CDR3 in DNA: TGTGCCAAGTCATGGGACAGGGTGGGGGAGCAGTACTTC.

This clonotype has only a few counts. The chain recombines TRBV12-3 or TRBV12-4 with TRBJ2-6; D not resolved. Between the trimmed V and J ends, which lost 5 bases and 0 bases, there was a span of 8 bases. The length of the CDR3 is 15 residues. The CDR3 sequence: CASSDWGSGANVLTF. CDR3 DNA: TGTGCCAGCAGTGACTGGGGCTCTGGGGCCAACGTCCTGACTTTC.

This clonotype turned up a few times. The V call is TRBV7-2, the J call TRBJ2-5; 10 bases are a match to TRBD2. CDR3 length: 18 amino acids. CDR1 and CDR2 from the germline V gene are SGHTA and FQGNSA. The J segment lost 0 bases and the V segment lost 6 bases, leaving 13 bases of the junction unmatched. The CDR3 loop is CASSIVPSGGENQETQYF. Here the CDR3 DNA reads TGTGCCAGCAGTATAGTTCCCAGCGGGGGGGAAAACCAAGAGACCCAGTACTTC.

This sequence joins TRBV20-1 and TRBJ2-5; the D gene could be TRBD1 or TRBD2 (7 bases each). Germline V lookup: CDR1 DFQATT, CDR2 SNEGSKA (reference sequence). V lost 6 bases and J 12 bases, leaving 17 bases between the germline ends. The CDR3 loop spans 11 amino acids. CDR3 in DNA: TGCAGTGCAGCCCAGCGGGACAGCGAGTACTTC. Translation gives CSAAQRDSEYF.

The chain joins TRBV5-4 to TRBJ2-7; D is unresolved. The CDR3 sequence is 13 residues long. Germline-derived CDR1 and CDR2 are SGHNT and YYREEE (reference sequence). Trimming stripped 0 bases from V and 2 bases from J, with 6 bases between. This chain's CDR3 is CASSLAQTYEQYF. CDR3 DNA: TGTGCCAGCAGCTTGGCCCAGACCTACGAGCAGTACTTC.

The rearrangement links TRBV27 to TRBJ2-5, with TRBD1 identical over 7 bases. The length of the CDR3 is 13 residues. V trimming: 6 bases; J trimming: 2 bases; junction bases outside the gene matches: 3. The germline V gene has CDR1 MNHEY and CDR2 SMNVEV (reference sequence). CDR3 in amino acids: CASRLTGQETQYF. CDR3 DNA sequence: TGTGCCAGCAGATTGACAGGGCAAGAGACCCAGTACTTC.

This clonotype was seen a handful of times. The V gene is TRBV6-1, the J gene TRBJ2-3; 8 bases map to TRBD1. Germline V gene lookup returns CDR1 MNHNS and CDR2 SASEGT. The CDR3 totals 15 residues. V lost 6 bases, J lost 3 bases, and 8 bases stayed unmatched. CDR3 DNA: TGTGCCAGCAGATTCCAGGGGGCTAGGACAGATACGCAGTATTTT. Its translation is CASRFQGARTDTQYF.

V and J are TRBV6-5 and TRBJ1-5, with unresolved D. Germline CDR1 is MNHEY and CDR2 is SVGAGI. The CDR3 runs 12 residues. V dropped 8 bases and J dropped 0 bases, with 5 bases sitting between them. The CDR3 is CASRFSNQPQHF. In nucleotides, the CDR3 is TGTGCCAGCCGTTTTAGCAATCAGCCCCAGCATTTT.

The genes are TRBV7-2 and TRBJ2-7; D is possibly TRBD1 or TRBD2 (5 bases each). Germline V gene data show CDR1 as SGHTA and CDR2 as FQGNSA. The CDR3 length is 14 residues. Trimming shortened V by 2 bases and J by 2 bases, and 10 bases separated the two germline ends. CDR3 in amino acids: CASSLRGPAYEQYF. The CDR3 DNA follows: TGTGCCAGCAGCTTACGGGGACCTGCCTACGAGCAGTACTTC. The variable domain in full, completed from reference TRBV7-2 and TRBJ2-7, reads GAGVSQSPSNKVTEKGKDVELRCDPISGHTALYWYRQSLGQGLEFLIYFQGNSAPDKSGLPSDRFSAERTGGSVSTLTIQRTQQEDSAVYLCASSLRGPAYEQYFGPGTRLTVT.